The clone carrying this TCR beta chain was recorded only once. The antigen is unknown. These data belong to a study of post-analysis software for immune sequencing data. General study results and limits: With TRBV5-6, TRBV5-1 and TRBV20-1 included, about five TRBV segments were more frequent in patients than in controls. Comparison with controls showed significantly lower normalized Chao1 diversity in multiple sclerosis patients.

The library was made from cDNA and included unique molecular identifiers. TCRdb analysed the PCR reads with MiXCR anew, one entry per CDR3 protein. The table shows 600,000 to 700,000 distinct CDR3 sequences, with 59% occurring only once. This CDR3 is built from 17 residues. The V and J ends lost 5 bases and 2 bases respectively, with 20 bases between them. Per germline, CDR1 SEHNR and CDR2 FQNEAQ (reference sequence). This chain joins TRBV7-9 and TRBJ2-3; D call uncertain. The TCR originated in a girl aged 2-10 years with multiple sclerosis. The sequencing input was blood. The DNA of the CDR3 is TGTGCCAGCAGCCCTGCCTTCGAGGTACCTACCACAGATACGCAGTATTTT. It is translated as CASSPAFEVPTTDTQYF. The complete variable domain, with remaining parts taken from reference TRBV7-9 and TRBJ2-3, reads DTGVSQNPRHKITKRGQNVTFRCDPISEHNRLYWYRQTLGQGPEFLTYFQNEAQLEKSRLLSDRFSAERPKGSFSTLEIQRTEQGDSAMYLCASSPAFEVPTTDTQYFGPGTRLTVL.